The rows below give T cell receptor beta chains drawn from one sample of a study of response to subunit inactivated influenza vaccine. TCRdb reprocessed the RT-PCR reads via MiXCR and lists one record per CDR3 protein. The profile shows fewer than 600,000 distinct CDR3 sequences, less than 7.5% of them singletons. Specimen: PBMCs from blood, collected 23 months after vaccination. These receptors came from a man aged 45 to 75 who received an inactivated influenza vaccine. Each CDR3 is given with its conserved first and last residue. The order of the fields is clone size, V gene, J gene, D gene, CDR3 protein, CDR3 DNA. D genes are given only for firm matches. A row's size may be missing; if present it is once, few, many or a size class.

many,TRBV7-9,TRBJ2-7,TRBD1,CASSFAGQGTDEQYF,TGTGCCAGCAGCTTTGCGGGACAGGGTACCGACGAGCAGTACTTC
few,TRBV27,TRBJ2-3,NA,CASTTAGTSKSTDTQYF,TGTGCCAGCACGACCGCGGGGACAAGCAAAAGCACAGATACGCAGTATTTT
few,TRBV5-1,TRBJ2-2,NA,CASSFRVANTGELFF,TGCGCCAGCAGCTTCAGGGTCGCGAACACCGGGGAGCTGTTTTTT
NA,TRBV24-1,TRBJ2-5,NA,CATSDGGRETQYF,TGTGCCACCAGTGATGGGGGCAGGGAGACCCAGTACTTC
NA,TRBV12-3/TRBV12-4,TRBJ2-1,TRBD2,CASSLAAGLANSYNEQFF,TGTGCCAGCAGTTTAGCGGCGGGACTAGCGAATTCCTACAATGAGCAGTTCTTC
NA,TRBV6-2/TRBV6-3,TRBJ2-3,TRBD1,CASSYSRGPRSTDTQYF,TGTGCCAGCAGTTACTCCAGGGGGCCCCGATCCACAGATACGCAGTATTTT
few,TRBV5-1,TRBJ2-2,TRBD2,CASSLDGGRNTGELFF,TGCGCCAGCAGCTTGGATGGCGGGAGGAACACCGGGGAGCTGTTTTTT
few,TRBV27,TRBJ2-1,TRBD1,CASTRDRGGASSYNEQFF,TGTGCCAGCACCCGGGACAGGGGTGGGGCTAGCTCCTACAATGAGCAGTTCTTC
few,TRBV7-2,TRBJ1-6,NA,CASSAMGERNSPLHF,TGTGCCAGCAGCGCAATGGGGGAGAGGAATTCACCCCTCCACTTT
few,TRBV27,TRBJ2-1,TRBD1,CASSLGPDRPVQFF,TGTGCCAGCAGTTTGGGTCCGGACAGGCCTGTACAGTTCTTC
NA,TRBV11-1,TRBJ2-1,TRBD1,CASSPRGGTGVSYNEQFF,TGTGCCAGCAGCCCAAGAGGCGGGACAGGGGTCTCCTACAATGAGCAGTTCTTC
few,TRBV10-3,TRBJ1-6,NA,CAISESQGNSPLHF,TGTGCCATCAGTGAGTCCCAGGGAAATTCACCCCTCCACTTT
NA,TRBV6-2/TRBV6-3,TRBJ2-3,NA,CASSTPGDTQYF,TGTGCCAGCAGCACCCCTGGCGATACGCAGTATTTT
NA,TRBV6-5,TRBJ1-6,NA,CASSYRDSPLHF,TGTGCCAGCAGCTACAGGGATTCACCCCTCCACTTT
many,TRBV4-2,TRBJ2-1,TRBD2,CASSQEATSGGINEQFF,TGTGCCAGCAGCCAAGAAGCCACCAGCGGGGGGATCAATGAGCAGTTCTTC
many,TRBV6-5,TRBJ2-2,TRBD1,CASINPGGTGELFF,TGTGCCAGCATTAACCCAGGGGGCACCGGGGAGCTGTTTTTT
NA,TRBV12-3/TRBV12-4,TRBJ2-5,NA,CASSLRQGSSTYQETQYF,TGTGCCAGCAGTTTAAGGCAGGGGAGCTCGACGTACCAAGAGACCCAGTACTTC
few,TRBV7-2,TRBJ2-3,TRBD1,CASRWDRARDTQYF,TGTGCCAGCAGATGGGACAGGGCAAGAGATACGCAGTATTTT
many,TRBV25-1,TRBJ1-4,TRBD1,CASSKQGATNEKLFF,TGTGCCAGCAGTAAACAGGGGGCAACTAATGAAAAACTGTTTTTT
NA,TRBV24-1,TRBJ2-7,NA,CATSDPGTGFNEQYF,TGTGCCACCAGTGACCCCGGGACGGGATTCAACGAGCAGTACTTC
few,TRBV4-3,TRBJ2-2,NA,CASSRSKGLNTGELFF,TGCGCCAGCAGCCGATCGAAAGGGCTGAACACCGGGGAGCTGTTTTTT
few,TRBV4-1,TRBJ2-7,NA,CASSQDSSGIGKQYF,TGCGCCAGCAGCCAAGATAGTTCGGGAATTGGAAAGCAGTACTTC
few,TRBV6-5,TRBJ2-2,NA,CASSYALNTGELFF,TGTGCCAGCAGTTACGCACTGAACACCGGGGAGCTGTTTTTT
NA,TRBV6-2/TRBV6-3,TRBJ2-1,TRBD1,CASSYASGQGISYNEQFF,TGTGCCAGCAGTTACGCCTCGGGACAGGGGATCTCCTACAATGAGCAGTTCTTC
few,TRBV6-2/TRBV6-3,TRBJ2-4,NA,CASSYALPGESRAKNIQYF,TGTGCCAGCAGTTACGCCCTGCCCGGGGAAAGCAGGGCCAAAAACATTCAGTACTTC
few,TRBV10-1,TRBJ2-3,TRBD2,CASGRLADRADTQYF,TGCGCCAGCGGAAGACTAGCGGATCGTGCAGATACGCAGTATTTT
few,TRBV12-3/TRBV12-4,TRBJ2-1,TRBD1,CASVNRGSEQFF,TGTGCCAGCGTAAACAGGGGGAGTGAGCAGTTCTTC
few,TRBV25-1,TRBJ2-1,NA,CASSDMSYNEQFF,TGTGCCAGCAGTGATATGAGCTACAATGAGCAGTTCTTC
few,TRBV6-5,TRBJ2-2,NA,CATSQGGGELFF,TGTGCCACGAGCCAGGGAGGCGGGGAGCTGTTTTTT
NA,TRBV20-1,TRBJ2-2,NA,CSARAMGLTNTGELFF,TGCAGTGCTAGAGCAATGGGACTGACGAACACCGGGGAGCTGTTTTTT
many,TRBV12-3/TRBV12-4,TRBJ2-7,TRBD2,CASSFSAGASYEQYF,TGTGCCAGCAGTTTTTCTGCGGGAGCTTCGTACGAGCAGTACTTC
NA,TRBV28,TRBJ2-7,NA,CASSLRDSWYF,TGTGCCAGCAGTTTACGGGACTCATGGTACTTC
few,TRBV20-1,TRBJ1-1,NA,CSAARGGAEAFF,TGCAGTGCTGCAAGGGGGGGGGCTGAAGCTTTCTTT
NA,TRBV3-1,TRBJ2-5,NA,CASSQKSIGGETQYF,TGTGCCAGCAGCCAAAAGAGCATAGGTGGAGAGACCCAGTACTTC
many,TRBV7-2,TRBJ2-1,TRBD2,CASSKSGLATINEQFF,TGTGCCAGCAGCAAATCGGGACTAGCGACTATCAATGAGCAGTTCTTC
many,TRBV11-1,TRBJ2-2,TRBD2,CASSLVVGLAGPTGELFF,TGTGCCAGCAGCTTAGTCGTCGGACTAGCGGGACCTACCGGGGAGCTGTTTTTT
NA,TRBV12-3/TRBV12-4,TRBJ2-5,NA,CASSAGQMQETQYF,TGTGCCAGCAGTGCTGGACAGATGCAAGAGACCCAGTACTTC
many,TRBV12-3/TRBV12-4,TRBJ1-5,TRBD1,CASSRTGDGQPQHF,TGTGCCAGCAGCAGGACAGGGGATGGGCAGCCCCAGCATTTT
NA,TRBV6-1,TRBJ2-6,NA,CASSEEGGSGANVLTF,TGTGCCAGCAGTGAAGAGGGTGGGTCTGGGGCCAACGTCCTGACTTTC
many,TRBV14,TRBJ2-6,NA,CASSLNRDPGANVLTF,TGTGCCAGCAGCCTTAACCGGGACCCTGGGGCCAACGTCCTGACTTTC
few,TRBV28,TRBJ2-3,TRBD1,CASRPGQGVKTQYF,TGTGCCAGCAGGCCGGGACAGGGGGTCAAAACGCAGTATTTT
NA,TRBV5-6,TRBJ2-1,NA,CASSSHREGWNEQFF,TGTGCCAGCAGCTCCCACAGGGAAGGTTGGAATGAGCAGTTCTTC
few,TRBV20-1,TRBJ1-1,NA,CSARSPEGAKGAFF,TGCAGTGCTAGGTCCCCCGAAGGGGCCAAGGGAGCTTTCTTT
few,TRBV15,TRBJ1-1,NA,CATSRDRPLNTEAFF,TGTGCCACCAGCAGAGACAGGCCCCTGAACACTGAAGCTTTCTTT
NA,TRBV7-9,TRBJ2-1,TRBD2,CASSLSGLAGVGNEQFF,TGTGCCAGCAGCTTATCCGGACTAGCGGGAGTAGGAAATGAGCAGTTCTTC
many,TRBV14,TRBJ2-1,NA,CASSQDMWTTYNEQFF,TGTGCCAGCAGCCAAGATATGTGGACAACCTACAATGAGCAGTTCTTC
many,TRBV5-1,TRBJ2-5,TRBD1,CASSAGTEETQYF,TGCGCCAGCAGTGCCGGGACAGAAGAGACCCAGTACTTC
NA,TRBV11-2,TRBJ2-3,TRBD2,CASSSPGLAGLSADTQYF,TGTGCCAGCAGCTCCCCGGGACTAGCGGGACTTAGCGCAGATACGCAGTATTTT
few,TRBV11-2,TRBJ2-1,NA,CASSLAFGSYNEQFF,TGTGCCAGCAGCTTAGCCTTTGGCAGCTACAATGAGCAGTTCTTC
few,TRBV20-1,TRBJ1-2,TRBD1,CSARRTGHDGYTF,TGCAGTGCTAGAAGGACAGGGCATGATGGCTACACCTTC
many,TRBV20-1,TRBJ2-1,TRBD1,CSARFLGQTYNEQFF,TGCAGTGCTAGGTTTTTGGGACAGACCTACAATGAGCAGTTCTTC
many,TRBV7-3,TRBJ1-1,NA,CASSLGGWNTEAFF,TGTGCCAGCAGCTTAGGGGGCTGGAACACTGAAGCTTTCTTT
many,TRBV12-3/TRBV12-4,TRBJ2-2,NA,CASSRLSTGELFF,TGTGCCAGCAGCCGCCTATCCACCGGGGAGCTGTTTTTT
few,TRBV7-8,TRBJ2-2,TRBD2,CASSLGGTSGNAGELFF,TGTGCCAGCAGCTTAGGAGGGACTAGCGGGAATGCCGGGGAGCTGTTTTTT
many,TRBV20-1,TRBJ2-2,TRBD2,CSAPGLDTGELFF,TGCAGTGCTCCGGGACTAGACACCGGGGAGCTGTTTTTT
NA,TRBV7-2,TRBJ2-5,NA,CASSRPHVGETQYF,TGTGCCAGCAGCCGACCGCACGTGGGTGAGACCCAGTACTTC
NA,TRBV12-3/TRBV12-4,TRBJ2-3,TRBD2,CVSSSSGRSDTQYF,TGTGTCAGCAGTTCAAGCGGGAGGTCAGATACGCAGTATTTT